These 14 T cell receptor beta chains share one sample of origin, sequenced in a study of T cell responses to AZD1222 COVID-19 vaccine. Here immunoSEQ multiplex PCR was the method, and the copy in TCRdb shows in-frame clones only, minus some. The table includes some 110,000 clones, about 90% detected once. The sequencing used peripheral blood, collected 28 days after the second AZD1222 dose. These receptors came from an adult who received the AZD1222 COVID-19 vaccine.

The CDR3 DNA reads TGTGCCAGCAGTGAAGACAGGGGGGAGACCCAGTACTTC. Translated, it gives CASSEDRGETQYF. V and J are TRBV2 and TRBJ2-5; 8 nucleotides align to TRBD1. This CDR3 is built from 13 residues. J lost 5 bases, V lost 1 base, and 0 bases had no gene match. Germline V gives CDR1 SNHLY, CDR2 FYNNEI. Drawing the rest from reference TRBV2 and TRBJ2-5, the complete variable domain is EPEVTQTPSHQVTQMGQEVILRCVPISNHLYFYWYRQILGQKVEFLVSFYNNEISEKSEIFDDQFSVERPDGSNFTLKIRSTKLEDSAMYFCASSEDRGETQYFGPGTRLLVL.

The chain links TRBV28 to TRBJ2-7; either TRBD1 or TRBD2 may supply D (5 bases each). V lost 8 bases and J 9 bases, leaving 17 bases between the germline ends. Germline V gives CDR1 MDHEN, CDR2 SYDVKM. The CDR3 has 12 amino acids. The CDR3 bases are TGTGCCAGCGGGGCTGACGGGGCGACGCAGTACTTC. Its protein product is CASGADGATQYF.

This clone showed up just once. The chain combines TRBV27 with TRBJ2-1; D gene unclear. V was pared by 5 bases and J by 5 bases, with 22 bases between. CDR3 length equals 17 residues. Germline CDR1 is MNHEY and CDR2 is SMNVEV (reference sequence). The chain's CDR3 is CASSLGFAYSKNNEQFF. DNA for the CDR3: TGTGCCAGCAGTCTGGGGTTTGCGTACTCCAAGAACAATGAGCAGTTCTTC.

This clone was detected a few times. The chain employs TRBV28 and TRBJ1-3; D not resolved. Germline loops: CDR1 MDHEN, CDR2 SYDVKM. CDR3 size: 14 residues. The V end lost 10 bases, the J end lost 4 bases, and 17 bases lay between the germline ends. CDR3 coding DNA: TGTGCCACGACCCGGGGAATTTACGGAAACACCATATATTTT. Protein: CATTRGIYGNTIYF.

The V call is TRBV7-9, the J call TRBJ2-1; a weak D match, TRBD2 (5 bases). CDR1 and CDR2 (germline): SEHNR, FQNEAQ (reference sequence). There are 12 residues in the CDR3. Trimming stripped 5 bases from V and 8 bases from J, with 10 bases between. The CDR3 is CASSLGGYEQFF. The CDR3 nucleotides are TGTGCCAGCAGCCTCGGAGGTTATGAGCAGTTCTTC.

The genes are TRBV6-5 and TRBJ1-3, with TRBD1 identical over 9 bases. J gave up 4 bases and V 6 bases, and 7 bases lay outside the gene matches. Looked up from germline, CDR1 is MNHEY and CDR2 is SVGAGI. This CDR3 region has 15 residues. In nucleotides, the CDR3 is TGTGCCAGCAGGCCCACAGGGGGCAAAGGAAACACCATATATTTT. Amino acid sequence: CASRPTGGKGNTIYF.

V is TRBV5-1 and J is TRBJ1-2; a possible D gene is TRBD1 (5 bases). The germline gives CDR1 SGHRS, CDR2 YFSETQ. V dropped 1 base and J dropped 7 bases, with 20 bases sitting between them. This CDR3 comprises 16 residues. The CDR3 region is CASSLMSRVGPSGYTF. The CDR3 bases are TGCGCCAGCAGCTTGATGTCCAGGGTGGGACCTAGTGGCTACACCTTC. Supplemented by reference TRBV5-1 and TRBJ1-2, the full variable domain reads KAGVTQTPRYLIKTRGQQVTLSCSPISGHRSVSWYQQTPGQGLQFLFEYFSETQRNKGNFPGRFSGRQFSNSRSEMNVSTLELGDSALYLCASSLMSRVGPSGYTFGSGTRLTVV.

J is TRBJ1-2 and V is TRBV6-5; TRBD1 is a possible D gene (6 bases). CDR1 MNHEY and CDR2 SVGAGI come from the germline V gene. The CDR3 covers 14 residues. V lost 1 base and J lost 6, with 12 bases in between. DNA of the CDR3: TGTGCCAGCAGTTACTTGGGGGGCGCGGATGGCTACACCTTC. It encodes CASSYLGGADGYTF.

This clone was picked up a small number of times. The rearrangement joins TRBV5-1 to TRBJ2-2, with D perhaps given as TRBD1 or TRBD2 (6 bases each). The CDR3 is 16 residues long. CDR1 and CDR2 from the germline V gene are SGHRS and YFSETQ. The V and J ends lost 6 bases and 3 bases respectively, with 18 bases between them. The CDR3 DNA is TGCGCCAGCAATCCCCTAGGGGGGAGTGACACCGGGGAGCTGTTTTTT. This sequence encodes CASNPLGGSDTGELFF.

This chain links TRBV28 with TRBJ1-1; perhaps TRBD1 as D (6 bases). V dropped 6 bases and J dropped 11 bases, with 19 bases sitting between them. Germline CDR1 reads MDHEN; CDR2 reads SYDVKM. CDR3 length: 13 amino acids. As DNA, the CDR3 is TGTGCCAGCAGCAAAAAGGACAGCTTGAGGGCTTTCTTT. Its protein is CASSKKDSLRAFF.

The V gene is TRBV10-3, the J gene TRBJ1-1; tentatively, D is TRBD1 (5 bases). Germline V gene lookup returns CDR1 ENHRY and CDR2 SYGVKD. V was clipped by 5 bases and J by 9 bases, with 22 bases between them. The CDR3 has 15 residues. CDR3 residues: CAISSTSGGIRKAFF. CDR3 nucleotides: TGTGCCATCAGTTCCACTTCCGGGGGAATTCGGAAAGCTTTCTTT.

The V call is TRBV5-1, the J call TRBJ1-4; no firm D call. The CDR3 has 14 amino acids. The V gene's germline CDR1 is SGHRS and CDR2 YFSETQ. The V end lost 4 bases, the J end lost 2 bases, and 9 bases lay between the germline ends. The CDR3 nucleotides are TGCGCCAGCAGCCCGGATTCGACTAATGAAAAACTGTTTTTT. It translates to CASSPDSTNEKLFF.

J is TRBJ1-2 and V is TRBV7-3, with D possibly being TRBD1 (5 bases). This CDR3 region has 13 residues. The V and J ends lost 5 bases and 6 bases respectively, with 13 bases between them. The V gene's germline CDR1 is SGHTA and CDR2 FQGTGA. The CDR3 nucleotides read TGTGCCAGCAGCCTAGGGACGGGCGATGGCTACACCTTC. Translated: CASSLGTGDGYTF.

The V gene is TRBV28, the J gene TRBJ1-6; D is uncertain. With 3 bases removed from V and 5 bases from J, the gap between germline ends came to 11 bases. Per germline, CDR1 MDHEN and CDR2 SYDVKM. The CDR3 sequence is 15 residues long. The CDR3 coding sequence is TGTGCCAGCAGTTTGCTGGACCGTAATAATTCACCCCTCCACTTT. Amino acid sequence: CASSLLDRNNSPLHF.